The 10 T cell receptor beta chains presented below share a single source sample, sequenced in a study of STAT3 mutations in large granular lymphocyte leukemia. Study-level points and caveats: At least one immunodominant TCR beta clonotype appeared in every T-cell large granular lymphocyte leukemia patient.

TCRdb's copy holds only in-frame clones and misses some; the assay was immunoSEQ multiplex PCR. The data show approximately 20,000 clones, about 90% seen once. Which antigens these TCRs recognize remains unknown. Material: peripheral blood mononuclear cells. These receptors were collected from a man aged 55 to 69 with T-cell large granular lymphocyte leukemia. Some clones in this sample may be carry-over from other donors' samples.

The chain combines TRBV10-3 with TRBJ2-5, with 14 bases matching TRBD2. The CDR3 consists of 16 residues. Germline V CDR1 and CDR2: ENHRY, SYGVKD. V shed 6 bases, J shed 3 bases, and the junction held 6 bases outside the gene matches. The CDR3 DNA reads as TGTGCCATCAGGATGACTAGCGGGAGGGGAGAAGAGACCCAGTACTTC. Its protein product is CAIRMTSGRGEETQYF.

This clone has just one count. DNA for the CDR3: TGCGCCAGCAGCTTACAGGGATACAATGAGCAGTTCTTC. This sequence encodes CASSLQGYNEQFF. The chain recombines TRBV5-1 with TRBJ2-1; possibly TRBD1 for D (6 bases). The CDR3 covers 13 residues. The V end lost 2 bases, the J end lost 4 bases, and 7 bases lay between the germline ends. Germline-derived CDR1 and CDR2 are SGHRS and YFSETQ.

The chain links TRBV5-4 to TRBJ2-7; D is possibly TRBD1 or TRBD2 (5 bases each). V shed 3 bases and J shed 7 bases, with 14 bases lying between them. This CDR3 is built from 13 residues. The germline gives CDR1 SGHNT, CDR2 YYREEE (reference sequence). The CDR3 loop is CASSWGRGSEQYF. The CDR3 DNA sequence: TGTGCCAGCAGCTGGGGCCGGGGTAGTGAGCAGTACTTC.

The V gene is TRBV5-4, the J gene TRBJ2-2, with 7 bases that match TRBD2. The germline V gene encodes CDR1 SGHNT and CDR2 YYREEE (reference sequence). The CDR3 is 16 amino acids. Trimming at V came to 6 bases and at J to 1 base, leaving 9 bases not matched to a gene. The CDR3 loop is CASTLWASGNTGELFF. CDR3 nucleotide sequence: TGTGCCAGCACCCTCTGGGCTAGCGGGAACACCGGGGAGCTGTTTTTT.

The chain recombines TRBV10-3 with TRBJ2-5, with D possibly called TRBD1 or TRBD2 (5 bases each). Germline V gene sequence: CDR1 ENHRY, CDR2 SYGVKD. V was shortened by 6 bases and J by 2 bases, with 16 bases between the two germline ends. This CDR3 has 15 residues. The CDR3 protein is CAISLGAGPQETQYF. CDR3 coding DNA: TGTGCCATCAGCCTCGGGGCAGGACCACAAGAGACCCAGTACTTC.

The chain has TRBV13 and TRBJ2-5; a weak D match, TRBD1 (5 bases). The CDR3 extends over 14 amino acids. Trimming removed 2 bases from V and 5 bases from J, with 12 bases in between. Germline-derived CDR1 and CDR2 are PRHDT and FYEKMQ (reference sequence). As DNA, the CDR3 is TGTGCCAGCAGCTTAAAAGGGGTAGGGGAGACCCAGTACTTC. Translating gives CASSLKGVGETQYF.

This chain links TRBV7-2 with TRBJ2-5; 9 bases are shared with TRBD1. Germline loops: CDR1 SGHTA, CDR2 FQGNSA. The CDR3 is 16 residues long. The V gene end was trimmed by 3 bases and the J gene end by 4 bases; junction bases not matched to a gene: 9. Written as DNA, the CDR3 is TGTGCCAGCAGCTTTCAGGGACAGGGAGGAGCAGAGACCCAGTACTTC. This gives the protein CASSFQGQGGAETQYF.

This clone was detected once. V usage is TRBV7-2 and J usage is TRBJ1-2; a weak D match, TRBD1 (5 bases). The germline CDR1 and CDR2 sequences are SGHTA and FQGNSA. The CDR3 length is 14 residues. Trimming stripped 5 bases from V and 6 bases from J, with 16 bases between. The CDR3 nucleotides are TGTGCCAGCAGCCCCCCCGGAGGGGTTCATGGCTACACCTTC. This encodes CASSPPGGVHGYTF.

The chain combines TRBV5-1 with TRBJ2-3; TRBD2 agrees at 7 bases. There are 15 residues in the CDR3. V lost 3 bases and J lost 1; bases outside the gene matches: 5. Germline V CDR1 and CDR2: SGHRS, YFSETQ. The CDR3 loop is CASSYAGAGTDTQYF. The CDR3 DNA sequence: TGCGCCAGCAGCTATGCGGGAGCAGGCACAGATACGCAGTATTTT. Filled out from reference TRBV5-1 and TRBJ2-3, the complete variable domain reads KAGVTQTPRYLIKTRGQQVTLSCSPISGHRSVSWYQQTPGQGLQFLFEYFSETQRNKGNFPGRFSGRQFSNSRSEMNVSTLELGDSALYLCASSYAGAGTDTQYFGPGTRLTVL.

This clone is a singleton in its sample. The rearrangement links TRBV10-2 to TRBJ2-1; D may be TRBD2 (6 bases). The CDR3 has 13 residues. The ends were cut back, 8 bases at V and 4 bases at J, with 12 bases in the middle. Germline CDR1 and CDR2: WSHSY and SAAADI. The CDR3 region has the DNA TGCGCCAGCGAGGCAGGGAGGTACAATGAGCAGTTCTTC. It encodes CASEAGRYNEQFF.